Below are 26 T cell receptor beta chains sequenced from a single sample in a study of a mutant IDH1 vaccine in newly diagnosed glioma. Clones were sequenced by immunoSEQ multiplex PCR, and TCRdb holds only the in-frame ones, with some missing. This sample has about 82,000 clones, with over 75% found just once. Time point denoted: week 23, last vaccination. Every vaccination contained 300 ug of the mutant IDH1 20-mer peptide and was paired with topical imiquimod. These receptors are not linked to any known antigen. The starting material was PBMCs, obtained from a glioma patient whose treatment included an IDH1 peptide vaccine. The receptors shown here come from a man in his thirties or forties with glioma. Some clones in this sample may be carry-over from other donors' samples.

This chain uses TRBV18 with TRBJ2-3; 9 positions agree with TRBD2. Germline values: CDR1 KGHSH, CDR2 LQKENI. The CDR3 loop spans 16 amino acids. V trimming: 4 bases; J trimming: 4 bases; junction bases outside the gene matches: 9. CDR3: CASSLTPAGGSDTQYF. The DNA for the CDR3 is TGTGCCAGCTCACTTACCCCAGCGGGAGGATCAGATACGCAGTATTTT.

This rearrangement joins TRBV28 to TRBJ1-1, with D possibly TRBD1 on 6 matching bases. Per germline, CDR1 MDHEN and CDR2 SYDVKM. The CDR3 has 14 residues. V lost 5 bases to trimming and J lost 5 bases, with 15 bases between them. The CDR3 bases are TGTGCCAGCAGTCCCCCTGGGGGCGGAACTGAAGCTTTCTTT. Amino acids: CASSPPGGGTEAFF.

This rearrangement joins TRBV18 to TRBJ1-1; D ambiguous. Trimming cost V 3 bases and J 1 base, with 24 bases left between them. The germline V gene has CDR1 KGHSH and CDR2 LQKENI. The length of the CDR3 is 19 residues. The CDR3 coding sequence is TGTGCCAGCTCACCGTTAACCACTTTCAGTAAGTTGAGGAACACTGAAGCTTTCTTT. This encodes CASSPLTTFSKLRNTEAFF.

This clone was picked up one time. This chain links TRBV7-3 with TRBJ2-3; 8 nucleotides line up with TRBD2. J lost 4 bases, V lost 5 bases, and 14 bases had no gene match. The CDR3 totals 17 residues. Germline CDR1 and CDR2: SGHTA and FQGTGA. Here the CDR3 DNA reads TGTGCCAGCAGCCCGGGAGGGCTAGCAGGCGTCTCAGATACGCAGTATTTT. It yields the protein CASSPGGLAGVSDTQYF.

The gene calls are TRBV19 and TRBJ1-5, with D tentatively TRBD1 (6 bases). Germline V CDR1 and CDR2: LNHDA, SQIVND (reference sequence). The CDR3 length is 15 residues. Trimming removed 2 bases at V and 7 bases at J, with 15 bases between. CDR3 loop: CASSIMGGADQPQHF. The CDR3 DNA reads TGTGCCAGTAGTATAATGGGGGGGGCGGACCAGCCCCAGCATTTT.

The genes are TRBV19 and TRBJ1-1; tentative D call: TRBD1 (6 bases). This CDR3 is 13 amino acids long. Trimming shortened V by 2 bases and J by 4 bases, and 8 bases separated the two germline ends. The V gene's germline CDR1 is LNHDA and CDR2 SQIVND (reference sequence). The CDR3 here is CASSIRGSTEAFF. The CDR3 DNA follows: TGTGCCAGTAGTATAAGGGGGAGCACTGAAGCTTTCTTT.

The chain is built from TRBV7-6 and TRBJ1-4; no definite D call. The CDR3 is made up of 16 amino acids. The germline V and J ends were trimmed by 2 bases and 5 bases, with 15 bases remaining between them. The germline V gene encodes CDR1 SGHVS and CDR2 FNYEAQ. CDR3 in amino acids: CASSLSASSLNEKLFF. CDR3 DNA: TGTGCCAGCAGCTTAAGTGCCTCCAGCCTGAATGAAAAACTGTTTTTT.

This clone was observed a single time. The chain joins TRBV6-1 to TRBJ2-3, with D perhaps assigned TRBD1 or TRBD2 (5 bases each). The CDR3 runs to 13 residues. Trimming took 4 bases from V and 6 from J, leaving 11 bases between them. Germline CDR1 and CDR2: MNHNS and SASEGT. In nucleotides, the CDR3 is TGTGCCAGCAGTGTTCAAGAGGGGGATACGCAGTATTTT. Its protein product is CASSVQEGDTQYF.

This rearrangement joins TRBV30 to TRBJ1-5; D gene unclear. The CDR3 covers 13 residues. Germline V gene data show CDR1 as GTSNPN and CDR2 as SVGIG (reference sequence). Trimming shortened V by 2 bases and J by 1 base, and 6 bases separated the two germline ends. The CDR3 region has the DNA TGTGCCTGGAGTTTTGTAAGCAATCAGCCCCAGCATTTT. Translating gives CAWSFVSNQPQHF. Full variable domain (remainder filled in from reference TRBV30 and TRBJ1-5): SQTIHQWPATLVQPVGSPLSLECTVEGTSNPNLYWYRQAAGRGLQLLFYSVGIGQISSEVPQNLSASRPQDRQFILSSKKLLLSDSGFYLCAWSFVSNQPQHFGDGTRLSIL.

The chain has TRBV6-6 and TRBJ1-4; D unclear. CDR1 is MNHNY and CDR2 is SVGAGI in the germline V gene (reference sequence). Deletions cut 2 bases from V and 3 bases from J, with 7 bases between. The CDR3 extends over 14 amino acids. Written as DNA, the CDR3 is TGTGCCAGCAGTTACGTGCAATCTAATGAAAAACTGTTTTTT. As protein: CASSYVQSNEKLFF.

This chain connects TRBV2 to TRBJ2-1, with TRBD2 identical over 8 bases. The CDR3 is made up of 13 amino acids. V was pared by 6 bases and J by 5 bases, with 3 bases of the junction left unmatched. CDR1 SNHLY and CDR2 FYNNEI come from the germline V gene. The CDR3 is CASRTSGNNEQFF. The DNA of the CDR3 is TGTGCCAGCAGAACTAGCGGTAACAATGAGCAGTTCTTC.

The chain is built from TRBV29-1 and TRBJ1-2; D is uncertain. The V end lost 4 bases, the J end lost 0 bases, and 9 bases lay between the germline ends. The CDR3 length is 13 residues. CDR1 is SQVTM, CDR2 ANQGSEA, per germline. The CDR3 region has the DNA TGCAGCGTTGGGGAGGCAGCTAACTATGGCTACACCTTC. This encodes CSVGEAANYGYTF.

The rearrangement links TRBV10-3 to TRBJ2-3, with 7 bases matching TRBD2. This CDR3 spans 15 amino acids. The V segment lost 8 bases and the J segment 5 bases; nucleotides outside the gene matches: 13. Germline V gene sequence: CDR1 ENHRY, CDR2 SYGVKD. Here the CDR3 reads CAIGTGRERGDTQYF. The CDR3 DNA sequence: TGTGCCATCGGGACTGGGAGGGAGAGAGGAGATACGCAGTATTTT.

The gene calls are TRBV4-1 and TRBJ2-5; tentative D call: TRBD2 (5 bases). The ends were cut back, 1 base at V and 5 bases at J, with 14 bases in the middle. Germline CDR1 is MGHRA and CDR2 is YSYEKL. The CDR3 totals 15 residues. The CDR3 DNA is TGCGCCAGCAGCCAAGTAGCTAGGGAGAGGGAGACCCAGTACTTC. Its protein is CASSQVARERETQYF.

This sequence joins TRBV11-2 and TRBJ2-2, with D perhaps being TRBD1 or TRBD2 (5 bases each). V gave up 6 bases and J gave up 6 bases, with 20 bases separating them. Looked up from germline, CDR1 is SGHAT and CDR2 is FQNNGV. The length of the CDR3 is 16 residues. The CDR3 here is CASSPYSGARSGELFF. The DNA of the CDR3 is TGTGCCAGCAGTCCATACTCCGGGGCCCGGTCCGGGGAGCTGTTTTTT.

The V gene is TRBV2, the J gene TRBJ2-1, with 12 positions matching TRBD2. This CDR3 spans 17 amino acids. CDR1 is SNHLY, CDR2 FYNNEI, per germline. With 6 bases clipped from V and 1 base from J, the junction kept 7 bases outside the gene matches. This chain's CDR3 is CASSSTSGGSSYNEQFF. The CDR3 DNA reads as TGTGCCAGCAGCTCGACTAGCGGGGGATCTTCCTACAATGAGCAGTTCTTC.

The chain employs TRBV11-3 and TRBJ2-1; 10 bases are a match to TRBD1. Trimming cost V 0 bases and J 8 bases; bases outside gene matches: 7. From germline, CDR1 is SGHNT and CDR2 YENEEA. This CDR3 has 16 residues. The CDR3 region has the DNA TGTGCCAGCAGCTTAGACGGGACAGGGGTTAGAGATGAGCAGTTCTTC. Its translation: CASSLDGTGVRDEQFF. Full variable domain (outside the CDR3, taken from reference TRBV11-3 and TRBJ2-1): EAGVVQSPRYKIIEKKQPVAFWCNPISGHNTLYWYLQNLGQGPELLIRYENEEAVDDSQLPKDRFSAERLKGVDSTLKIQPAELGDSAVYLCASSLDGTGVRDEQFFGPGTRLTVL.

The chain combines TRBV20-1 with TRBJ1-1; D is perhaps TRBD1 (5 bases). The length of the CDR3 is 11 residues. CDR1 and CDR2 (germline): DFQATT, SNEGSKA (reference sequence). V lost 5 bases, J lost 2 bases, and 6 bases lay in between. Written as DNA, the CDR3 is TGCAGTGCTGGGGGAAACACTGAAGCTTTCTTT. Amino acid sequence: CSAGGNTEAFF.

This clone turned up a few times. The genes are TRBV20-1 and TRBJ1-2; possibly TRBD1 for D (5 bases). The CDR3 is made up of 11 amino acids. V shed 6 bases and J shed 7 bases, with 12 bases lying between them. From germline, CDR1 is DFQATT and CDR2 SNEGSKA (reference sequence). CDR3 nucleotide sequence: TGCAGTGCCAAGCAGGGAAGTGGCTACACCTTC. It specifies CSAKQGSGYTF.

The chain has TRBV9 and TRBJ1-4; D is unresolved. Per germline, CDR1 SGDLS and CDR2 YYNGEE. CDR3 length equals 16 residues. The V and J ends lost 6 bases and 6 bases respectively, with 21 bases between them. CDR3 loop: CASTEPRGLGYEKLFF. The CDR3 DNA is TGTGCCAGCACCGAACCCCGAGGGCTGGGGTATGAAAAACTGTTTTTT.

V and J are TRBV6-1 and TRBJ2-2; D is unclear. The CDR3 is made up of 14 amino acids. In germline, CDR1 is MNHNS, CDR2 SASEGT. Trimming pared 6 bases from V and 5 bases from J, leaving 13 bases between. The CDR3 region has the DNA TGTGCCAGCAGACCAACAAAATGGACCGGGGAGCTGTTTTTT. Protein product: CASRPTKWTGELFF.

The chain is built from TRBV15 and TRBJ2-5; D assignment may be TRBD1 or TRBD2 (5 bases each). Trimming took off 0 bases at V and 7 bases at J, with 12 bases between the two ends. The CDR3 loop spans 14 amino acids. Germline values: CDR1 LNHNV, CDR2 YYDKDF (reference sequence). The CDR3 loop reads CATSRDREGRTQYF. CDR3 nucleotides: TGTGCCACCAGCAGAGACCGAGAGGGGCGGACCCAGTACTTC.

The chain uses TRBV6-5 and TRBJ1-2; D might be TRBD1 (6 bases). Between the trimmed V and J ends, which lost 5 bases and 10 bases, there was a span of 14 bases. The CDR3 consists of 12 residues. The germline CDR1 and CDR2 sequences are MNHEY and SVGAGI. The CDR3: CASSRTEGSYTF. The CDR3 DNA reads as TGTGCCAGCAGTCGGACAGAGGGGTCCTACACCTTC.

The gene calls are TRBV7-8 and TRBJ1-3; D remains ambiguous. The CDR3 loop spans 15 amino acids. V lost 5 bases, J lost 4 bases, and 15 bases lay in between. Germline V gene data show CDR1 as SGHVS and CDR2 as FQNEAQ. The CDR3 spells CASSPRPVGGNTIYF. The CDR3 nucleotides are TGTGCCAGCAGCCCCCGACCAGTTGGCGGAAACACCATATATTTT.

This sequence joins TRBV7-9 and TRBJ1-3, with 10 bases matching TRBD1. The CDR3 has 16 amino acids. The trim removed 5 bases at V and 4 bases at J, leaving 8 bases unmatched. CDR1 and CDR2 from the germline V gene are SEHNR and FQNEAQ (reference sequence). CDR3 bases: TGTGCCAGCAGCGAGTACGACAGGGGGCGAGGAAACACCATATATTTT. Translated, it gives CASSEYDRGRGNTIYF.

The chain joins TRBV7-2 to TRBJ2-7, with D perhaps assigned TRBD1 or TRBD2 (6 bases each). V was shortened by 0 bases and J by 7 bases, with 13 bases between the two germline ends. Germline loops: CDR1 SGHTA, CDR2 FQGNSA. The CDR3 sequence is 14 residues long. The CDR3 loop reads CASSLARGRSEQYF. DNA for the CDR3: TGTGCCAGCAGCTTAGCTAGGGGGAGGAGTGAGCAGTACTTC.